This record looks at one T cell receptor (beta chain) sequence and its context. This CDR3 spans 15 amino acids. CDR1 and CDR2 (germline): SGHRS, YFSETQ. The junction had 10 bases not matched to a gene; V was cut back by 4 bases and J by 3 bases. The data originate from a study of control samples from healthy donors and cancer patients. Generated by immunoSEQ multiplex PCR, the TCRdb table keeps only in-frame clones and is missing some. Of 90,000 to 100,000 clones listed, less than 95% were seen once; the top ten hold less than 4.5%. Sequenced material: blood. This receptor was identified in a woman in her late teens or twenties in good health. The chain is built from TRBV5-1 and TRBJ2-7; 7 bases align to TRBD1. CDR3 DNA sequence: TGCGCCAGCAGCCCTTCTTACGACAGGGTCTACGAGCAGTACTTC. Amino acid sequence: CASSPSYDRVYEQYF.